Listed below are T cell receptor beta chains from one sample, sequenced in a study of T cells in Graves' hyperthyroidism and ophthalmopathy. TCRdb independently ran MiXCR on the multiplex PCR reads; one entry per CDR3 protein. The top ten hold 50% of the sample, which has fewer than 350,000 distinct CDR3 sequences, around 23% seen once. Material for sequencing was blood. The receptors derive from a woman between 45 and 60 years old with Graves' hyperthyroidism. Both conserved end residues are part of each CDR3. D genes are given only for firm matches. Size is omitted from some rows. Given values are once, few, many or a class for expanded clones.

V: TRBV6-1
D: -
length: 13
size: many
J: TRBJ1-2
CDR3: CASSSDKNYGYTF
DNA: TGTGCCAGCAGTTCAGACAAAAACTATGGCTACACCTTC

V: TRBV9
D: -
length: 15
size: few
J: TRBJ2-7
CDR3: CASSVETGSSYEQYF
DNA: TGTGCCAGCAGCGTAGAAACGGGTTCCTCCTACGAGCAGTACTTC

V: TRBV7-2
D: -
length: 14
size: few
J: TRBJ2-5
CDR3: CASSFQGGGETQYF
DNA: TGTGCCAGCAGCTTTCAGGGGGGCGGGGAGACCCAGTACTTC

V: TRBV19
D: TRBD2
length: 16
size: -
J: TRBJ2-2
CDR3: CASSLGLAGDTGELFF
DNA: TGTGCCAGTAGTTTGGGACTAGCGGGAGACACCGGGGAGCTGTTTTTT

V: TRBV27
D: -
length: 11
size: -
J: TRBJ2-1
CDR3: CATTRVNEQFF
DNA: TGTGCCACCACGCGGGTCAATGAGCAGTTCTTC

V: TRBV3-1
D: TRBD1
length: 15
size: many
J: TRBJ1-2
CDR3: CASSRDRVLNYGYTF
DNA: TGTGCCAGCAGCCGGGACAGGGTTTTAAACTATGGCTACACCTTC

V: TRBV20-1
D: TRBD2
length: 15
size: many
J: TRBJ2-1
CDR3: CSATGTSGSAPGQFF
DNA: TGCAGTGCTACCGGGACTAGCGGGAGTGCCCCTGGACAGTTCTTC

V: TRBV6-1
D: TRBD2
length: 17
size: many
J: TRBJ2-1
CDR3: CASSEGTSGGAINEQFF
DNA: TGTGCCAGCAGTGAGGGGACTAGCGGGGGGGCGATCAATGAGCAGTTCTTC

V: TRBV6-9
D: TRBD1
length: 14
size: -
J: TRBJ1-1
CDR3: CASSSYTGGSEAFF
DNA: TGTGCCAGCAGTTCGTACACAGGGGGCTCTGAAGCTTTCTTT

V: TRBV6-5
D: -
length: 14
size: -
J: TRBJ1-2
CDR3: CASSYKNPRYGYTF
DNA: TGTGCCAGCAGTTACAAGAACCCCCGCTATGGCTACACCTTC

V: TRBV6-1
D: -
length: 13
size: -
J: TRBJ1-2
CDR3: CASSPSRVGGYTF
DNA: TGTGCCAGCAGTCCCAGTAGGGTAGGGGGCTACACCTTC

V: TRBV10-3
D: -
length: 14
size: -
J: TRBJ1-1
CDR3: CAISVLGPDTEAFF
DNA: TGTGCCATCAGTGTTTTAGGGCCGGACACTGAAGCTTTCTTT

V: TRBV5-1
D: -
length: 13
size: many
J: TRBJ1-2
CDR3: CASSLGQPYGYTF
DNA: TGCGCCAGCAGCCTAGGACAGCCCTATGGCTACACCTTC

V: TRBV30
D: -
length: 15
size: many
J: TRBJ1-1
CDR3: CAWSVRSLVNTEAFF
DNA: TGTGCCTGGAGTGTAAGGTCTCTAGTGAACACTGAAGCTTTCTTT

V: TRBV6-1
D: -
length: 11
size: few
J: TRBJ2-7
CDR3: CASTKGGDQYF
DNA: TGTGCCAGCACCAAGGGGGGAGATCAGTACTTC

V: TRBV30
D: -
length: 15
size: many
J: TRBJ2-1
CDR3: CAWSVGPQDRAEQFF
DNA: TGTGCCTGGAGTGTAGGACCACAGGACCGGGCTGAGCAGTTCTTC

V: TRBV10-3
D: TRBD2
length: 16
size: many
J: TRBJ2-5
CDR3: CAIKGGASGDQETQYF
DNA: TGTGCCATCAAAGGAGGGGCTAGCGGGGACCAAGAGACCCAGTACTTC

V: TRBV10-3
D: TRBD2
length: 15
size: many
J: TRBJ2-3
CDR3: CAISEGGRFTDTQYF
DNA: TGTGCCATCAGTGAAGGCGGGAGGTTCACAGATACGCAGTATTTT

V: TRBV5-1
D: -
length: 15
size: many
J: TRBJ2-7
CDR3: CASSLAPGELYEQYF
DNA: TGCGCCAGCAGCTTGGCCCCGGGAGAACTGTACGAGCAGTACTTC

V: TRBV5-1
D: TRBD1
length: 15
size: few
J: TRBJ2-7
CDR3: CASSGGTGGAYEQYF
DNA: TGCGCCAGCAGCGGCGGGACAGGGGGAGCCTACGAGCAGTACTTC

V: TRBV5-1
D: TRBD1
length: 16
size: many
J: TRBJ2-1
CDR3: CASSLGGLDRSNEQFF
DNA: TGCGCCAGCAGCTTGGGGGGCCTGGACAGGTCCAATGAGCAGTTCTTC

V: TRBV20-1
D: -
length: 14
size: -
J: TRBJ1-5
CDR3: CSARPYSGNQPQHF
DNA: TGCAGTGCTAGACCGTATTCAGGGAATCAGCCCCAGCATTTT

V: TRBV30
D: TRBD1
length: 12
size: many
J: TRBJ2-7
CDR3: CALRDRGLEQYF
DNA: TGTGCCCTCCGGGACAGGGGGCTCGAGCAGTACTTC